This TCR beta chain was found in a study of neurological immune-mediated disorders. There are many counts of this clonotype. The team produced cDNA through 5'RACE using 10-nucleotide random UMIs. A single run covered 15-18 subjects with over 180 million TCR-beta sequences. From the 5' RACE reads, TCRdb called clonotypes with MiXCR, one entry per CDR3 protein. The repertoire holds 45,000 to 55,000 distinct CDR3 sequences, with approximately 10% as singletons. The unsorted libraries were made from 2 million PBMCs kept at -80 C. Losses at the gene ends were 1 base for V and 4 bases for J; bases not matched to a gene: 9. CDR3 length: 17 amino acids. Looked up from germline, CDR1 is SGHVS and CDR2 is FNYEAQ.

This receptor was obtained from a woman aged 40 to 50 with HTLV-1-associated myelopathy (HAM/TSP). The sequencing sample was made of PBMCs. This chain joins TRBV7-6 and TRBJ2-2; 7 nucleotides agree with TRBD1. CDR3 sequence: CASSLVAATGITGELFF. The CDR3 DNA follows: TGTGCCAGCAGCTTAGTTGCGGCGACAGGGATCACCGGGGAGCTGTTTTTT.